This T cell receptor beta chain was profiled in a study of T-cell memory formation after mild COVID-19. TCRdb ran MiXCR on the 5' RACE reads and lists one entry per CDR3 protein. The sample has about 290,000 distinct CDR3 sequences; more than 15% are singletons. From germline, CDR1 is SGHVS and CDR2 FNYEAQ. The CDR3 sequence is 14 residues long. Trimming took off 3 bases at V and 6 bases at J, with 12 bases between the two ends. This clonotype occurred a few times. The TCR was taken from a man aged 18 to 29 who had mild COVID-19 (a few samples of this study predate the infection). Cell type and time point are not known. The rearrangement joins TRBV7-6 to TRBJ2-1; D gene uncertain. The sequencing sample was made of PBMCs or a T cell subset sorted from them (not recorded which). CDR3: CASSFVNVGNEQFF. CDR3 coding DNA: TGTGCCAGCAGCTTCGTCAACGTCGGCAATGAGCAGTTCTTC.